This T cell receptor beta chain was sequenced for a study of shared clonotypes between healthy human individuals. Study-wide findings and caveats: Estimated richness was generally greater in naive than memory subsets. The naive CD4 repertoires of a handful of donors were compared, and approximately 5.3% of clonotypes were shared.

Details on this clone: Its antigen is unknown.

Trimming stripped 2 bases from V and 4 bases from J, with 14 bases between. In germline, CDR1 is SGHVS, CDR2 FQNEAQ. The CDR3 totals 15 residues. Repertoires were generated with immunoSEQ multiplex PCR, while TCRdb's copy carries only in-frame clones and drops some. This table holds roughly 1,500,000 clones, about 98.5% found once. This receptor was identified in a young man in good health. Sequenced: naive CD4+ T cells sorted from blood. Subset noted: CD45RA+ positively selected. V gene TRBV7-8 combines with J gene TRBJ1-1, with D tentatively TRBD1 (5 bases). In DNA form, the CDR3 reads TGTGCCAGCAGCTTACCTCCAAGGGGTATCACTGAAGCTTTCTTT. The encoded protein is CASSLPPRGITEAFF.